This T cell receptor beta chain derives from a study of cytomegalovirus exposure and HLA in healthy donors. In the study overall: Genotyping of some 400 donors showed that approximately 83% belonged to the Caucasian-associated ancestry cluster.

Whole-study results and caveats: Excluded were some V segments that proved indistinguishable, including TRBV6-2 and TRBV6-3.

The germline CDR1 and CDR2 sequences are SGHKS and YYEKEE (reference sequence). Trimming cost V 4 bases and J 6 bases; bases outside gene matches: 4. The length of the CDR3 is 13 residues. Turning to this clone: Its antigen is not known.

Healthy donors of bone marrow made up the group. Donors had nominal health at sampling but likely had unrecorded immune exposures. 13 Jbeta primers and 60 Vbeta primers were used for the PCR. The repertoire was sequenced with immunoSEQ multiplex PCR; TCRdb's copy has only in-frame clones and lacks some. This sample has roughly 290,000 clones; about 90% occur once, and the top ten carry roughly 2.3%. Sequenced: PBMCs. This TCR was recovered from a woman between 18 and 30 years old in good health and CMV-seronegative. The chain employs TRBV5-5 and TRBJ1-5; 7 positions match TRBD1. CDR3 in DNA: TGTGCCAGCAGCCCCGGGACAGTTCAGCCCCAGCATTTT. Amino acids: CASSPGTVQPQHF.